Shown below are 5 T cell receptor beta chains from a single sample sequenced in a study of T cells in tuberculosis. Documented time point: new active TB diagnosis, blood taken before or within 7 days of starting treatment. Some clones are missing from TCRdb's copy, which holds only in-frame ones; the method was immunoSEQ multiplex PCR. Of tens of thousands of clones listed, 92% are singletons. Sequenced material: PBMCs, taken at tuberculosis diagnosis. These receptors all stem from an adult with tuberculosis. Some clones in this sample may be carry-over from other donors' samples.

The chain employs TRBV10-2 and TRBJ1-6; 12 bases fit TRBD1. Germline V CDR1 and CDR2: WSHSY, SAAADI. Losses at the gene ends were 8 bases for V and 4 bases for J; bases not matched to a gene: 6. This CDR3 has 16 residues. The CDR3 nucleotides are TGCGCCAGCGGGGACAGGGGGCAGGGTTATAATTCACCCCTCCACTTT. Amino acid sequence: CASGDRGQGYNSPLHF.

The gene calls are TRBV2 and TRBJ2-7; a possible D gene is TRBD2 (6 bases). The germline V gene has CDR1 SNHLY and CDR2 FYNNEI. The CDR3 is 17 amino acids. Between the trimmed V and J ends, which lost 6 bases and 3 bases, there was a span of 24 bases. This chain's CDR3 is CASRSTTKTWRGYEQYF. For the CDR3, the DNA is TGTGCCAGCAGATCCACTACAAAGACGTGGCGGGGCTACGAGCAGTACTTC.

This chain links TRBV25-1 with TRBJ2-3, with a possible D match to TRBD2 (7 bases). This CDR3 contains 15 residues. Trimming took off 2 bases at V and 6 bases at J, with 15 bases between the two ends. Per germline, CDR1 MGHDK and CDR2 SYGVNS. CDR3 nucleotides: TGTGCCAGCAGTGAAAAGGTGGGGGGGCGTGATACGCAGTATTTT. This encodes CASSEKVGGRDTQYF.

The V gene is TRBV7-8, the J gene TRBJ1-4; 7 bases align to TRBD1. This CDR3 is built from 15 residues. J lost 4 bases, V lost 5 bases, and 7 bases had no gene match. CDR1 SGHVS and CDR2 FQNEAQ come from the germline V gene. CDR3 coding DNA: TGTGCCAGCAGCATGTCCGGGACAGTTAATGAAAAACTGTTTTTT. It codes for CASSMSGTVNEKLFF.

The chain combines TRBV11-1 with TRBJ2-2, with D possibly TRBD2 on 5 matching bases. The germline V gene encodes CDR1 SGHAT and CDR2 FQDESV (reference sequence). Trimming removed 5 bases from V and 5 bases from J, with 12 bases in between. CDR3 length: 14 amino acids. CDR3 DNA: TGTGCCAGCAGCCGTGGACGGGATACCGGGGAGCTGTTTTTT. Its translation: CASSRGRDTGELFF. The variable domain in full, with the rest retrieved from reference TRBV11-1 and TRBJ2-2, is EAEVAQSPRYKITEKSQAVAFWCDPISGHATLYWYRQILGQGPELLVQFQDESVVDDSQLPKDRFSAERLKGVDSTLKIQPAELGDSAMYLCASSRGRDTGELFFGEGSRLTVL.